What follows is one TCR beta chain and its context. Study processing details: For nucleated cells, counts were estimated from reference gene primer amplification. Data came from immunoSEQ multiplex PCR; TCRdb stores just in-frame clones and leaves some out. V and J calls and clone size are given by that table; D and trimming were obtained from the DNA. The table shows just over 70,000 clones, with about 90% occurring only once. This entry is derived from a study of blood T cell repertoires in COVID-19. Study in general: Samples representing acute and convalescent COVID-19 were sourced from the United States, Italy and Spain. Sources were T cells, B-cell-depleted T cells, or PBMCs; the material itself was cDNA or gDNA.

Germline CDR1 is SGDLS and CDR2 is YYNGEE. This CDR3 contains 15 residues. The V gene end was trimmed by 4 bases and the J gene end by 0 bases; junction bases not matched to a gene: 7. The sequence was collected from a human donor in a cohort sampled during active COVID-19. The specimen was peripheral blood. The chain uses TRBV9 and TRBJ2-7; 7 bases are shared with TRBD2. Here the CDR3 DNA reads TGTGCCAGCAGCCCCACTAGCGCCTACTCCTACGAGCAGTACTTC. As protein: CASSPTSAYSYEQYF. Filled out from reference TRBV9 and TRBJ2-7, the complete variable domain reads DSGVTQTPKHLITATGQRVTLRCSPRSGDLSVYWYQQSLDQGLQFLIQYYNGEERAKGNILERFSAQQFPDLHSELNLSSLELGDSALYFCASSPTSAYSYEQYFGPGTRLTVT.